This T cell receptor (beta chain) was documented in a study of Ad26.COV2.S vaccination and SARS-CoV-2 variants. Some clones are missing from TCRdb's copy, which holds only in-frame ones; the method was immunoSEQ multiplex PCR. Of about 440,000 clones detected, 70% to 90% appear once; the ten largest clones hold roughly 12%. CDR1 and CDR2 (germline): LNHDA, SQIVND (reference sequence). This CDR3 spans 14 amino acids. Losses at the gene ends were 5 bases for V and 2 bases for J; bases not matched to a gene: 2. To note about this clone: The target antigen is unknown.

Regarding treatment: 19 received Ad26.COV2.S at low or high dose, single or two shots; about 5 received placebo; per-sample allocation not given. Sampling happened 63 days after the first vaccine or placebo injection. It was Wuhan-strain SARS-CoV-2 spike that the Ad26 vaccine vector expressed. Findings and caveats of the study: Those who received the vaccine showed greater spike-specific TCR breadth than those given placebo.

The clonotype comes from a person aged 18-60 years who received the Ad26.COV2.S COVID-19 vaccine or a placebo. This chain links TRBV19 with TRBJ1-4, with 7 bases identical to TRBD1. This specimen was peripheral blood, taken in a trial of Ad26.COV2.S vaccine versus placebo. The CDR3 loop is CASSLGGTNEKLFF. CDR3 nucleotide sequence: TGTGCCAGTAGTCTAGGGGGCACTAATGAAAAACTGTTTTTT.